This T cell receptor (beta chain) was observed in a study of T cell responses to AZD1222 COVID-19 vaccine. The assay was immunoSEQ multiplex PCR, and TCRdb's table has in-frame clones only and misses some. The sample consists of more than 95,000 clones, around 89% of them appearing once. Findings and caveats of the study: At baseline, just a handful of AZD1222 recipients tested seropositive. Recipients of two AZD1222 doses showed rising Spike-specific TCR breadth and depth. Spike-wide coverage was observed for vaccine-associated CD4 TCRs, with dominant responses at 160-218 and 743-854. It was only after the peak T cell response that any repertoires were sampled.

V dropped 3 bases and J dropped 4; count of bases not matched to a gene: 18. Germline loops: CDR1 SGHTA, CDR2 FQGNSA. The CDR3 consists of 18 residues. Regarding this clone: Antigen specificity is unknown.

The TCR sequence derives from an adult in good health. This sequence joins TRBV7-2 and TRBJ2-7, with 7 bases matching TRBD1. The sequenced sample was peripheral blood, obtained on day 0 of MenACWY control vaccination. The CDR3 reads CASSLTGPSIPPQYEQYF. Here the CDR3 DNA reads TGTGCCAGCAGCTTGACAGGGCCATCTATCCCCCCCCAATACGAGCAGTACTTC.